The T cell receptor (beta chain) under discussion was sequenced for a study of T cell responses to AZD1222 COVID-19 vaccine. Broader study findings: Reports say nearly half of spike-specific TCRs go after unmutated variant regions. Seropositive at baseline were only 5 to 7 AZD1222 recipients. Clonal diversity may have been underestimated in mostly white British donors.

Some second doses came at about 4 weeks and others at about 12 weeks; these were pooled. TCRdb keeps only in-frame clones here, not all; method: immunoSEQ multiplex PCR. The sample holds about 120,000 clones, more than 70% seen once. J lost 8 bases, V lost 0 bases, and 11 bases had no gene match. The CDR3 runs 16 residues. Germline CDR1 reads LNHDA; CDR2 reads SQIVND (reference sequence). Notes on this clone: As yet, its antigen is unknown.

This receptor was identified in an adult who received the AZD1222 COVID-19 vaccine. The chain couples TRBV19 to TRBJ2-3, with 7 bases that match TRBD2. The specimen comprised peripheral blood, sampled 28 days after the second AZD1222 dose. The CDR3 DNA follows: TGTGCCAGTAGTATAGATCTCAAACGTCAGCGGGGTACGCAGTATTTT. Residues: CASSIDLKRQRGTQYF.